Given below is one T cell receptor beta chain in context. There is no known antigen for this receptor. Per-base quality was not reported, and no clone a single base away is much larger than it. The immunoSEQ Assay, a bias-controlled multiplex PCR, was used to amplify TCRbeta CDR3 regions from genomic DNA. The source study handled its data this way. The number of nucleated cells in each sample was estimated from the amplification of reference gene primers within the assay. Sequence reads were collapsed and filtered to measure the absolute abundance of every unique TCRbeta CDR3 rearrangement. For each sample, productive Simpson clonality was calculated as the square root of Simpson's diversity index over productive rearrangements. TCRdb re-hosts the immuneACCESS table, in-frame sequences only. Its copies lack some clones; in the studies checked, an unresolved V gene accounts for under half of them, and the cause for the rest is not known. V and J calls and clone size are those listed in that table; D and trimming were worked out from the DNA. The sample records over 65,000 clones, 86% of which are singletons. The ten largest make up about 8% of the sample.

These data come from a study of blood T cell repertoires in COVID-19 (TCRdb year 2020). In the study overall: Samples from collaborators originated in the United States, Italy and Spain and spanned both the acute and convalescent phases of COVID-19. The prospective study material was composed of cDNA or gDNA derived from T cells, B-cell-depleted T cells, or PBMCs. Deeply sampled blood TCRbeta repertoires from subjects exposed to, actively infected with, or recovered from COVID-19 were included in the dataset. The repertoires were made available in a free public database intended to serve as a resource for research on the immune response to SARS-CoV-2. The samples were drawn from two sources: the first 160 participants of the ongoing ImmuneRACE study, and 950 to 1,500 subjects contributed by 6 global collaborators. A de-identified subject ID, COVID-19 status, age in years and sex were almost always included in the sample metadata. Where available, HLA class I and class II types were taken from metadata supplied by the sample provider and were not determined by assay-based typing.

At the junction V is shortened by 1 base and J by 7 bases, with 19 bases in between. CDR1 SEHNR and CDR2 FQNEAQ are derived from the germline V gene (reference sequence). The CDR3 has 17 amino acids, counting the end cysteine and phenylalanine. Just the 51-base CDR3 DNA is kept, in frame starting at base 1. Collaborating institutions collected whole blood in K2EDTA tubes following their own protocols. Collaborator samples were shipped for TCRbeta analysis as frozen whole blood, isolated PBMCs, or DNA extracted from either sample type. General findings and caveats noted by the study authors: Clinical and demographic metadata were provided uncurated, with the amount varying by source and participant.

The rearrangement joined TRBV7-9 to TRBJ1-4; the D gene is perhaps TRBD1, from 6 matching bases. Sample: peripheral blood. This receptor was identified in a man younger than 40 with acute or convalescent COVID-19. CDR3 region: CASSLGRAGALGEKLFF. Read as DNA, the sequence is TGTGCCAGCAGCTTAGGCCGGGCGGGGGCACTGGGTGAAAAACTGTTTTTT.